The TCR beta chain described here comes from a study of T cell responses to AZD1222 COVID-19 vaccine. Sequencing was performed with immunoSEQ multiplex PCR; in TCRdb, only in-frame clones are kept and a portion is missing. The sample consists of approximately 89,000 clones, roughly 94% of them appearing once. Germline CDR1 and CDR2: MNHEY and SVGEGT. The CDR3 covers 15 residues. V shed 5 bases and J 3 bases; nucleotides not matched to a gene: 7. The sequence was collected from an adult in good health. Material: peripheral blood, obtained on day 0 of AZD1222 vaccination. The genes are TRBV6-2 or TRBV6-3 and TRBJ2-1; 7 bases match TRBD2. For the CDR3, the DNA is TGTGCCAGCAGTCCCCGAGCGGGACTCTACAATGAGCAGTTCTTC. The encoded protein is CASSPRAGLYNEQFF.